These 32 T cell receptor beta chains were all obtained from the same sample, sequenced in a study of blood T cell repertoires in COVID-19. Sequenced by immunoSEQ multiplex PCR; TCRdb stores in-frame clones only, minus some. The sample includes roughly 100,000 clones, about 86% of them seen just once. The specimen was peripheral blood. The receptors derive from a woman of 80 years or more with active or convalescent COVID-19.

This rearrangement joins TRBV7-9 to TRBJ2-3; the D is unclear. V was shortened by 11 bases and J by 5 bases, with 14 bases between the two germline ends. Germline V lookup: CDR1 SEHNR, CDR2 FQNEAQ (reference sequence). The CDR3 length is 12 residues. The CDR3 sequence is CACDLEVDTQYF. In DNA, the CDR3 is TGTGCCTGCGACCTTGAGGTAGATACGCAGTATTTT.

The chain links TRBV24-1 to TRBJ2-7; 10 nucleotides align to TRBD1. Trimming cost V 3 bases and J 9 bases; bases outside gene matches: 10. This CDR3 region has 15 residues. The germline V gene encodes CDR1 KGHDR and CDR2 SFDVKD. This chain's CDR3 is CATSDRTGGPSRQYF. CDR3 DNA: TGTGCCACCAGTGATAGGACAGGGGGGCCGTCGCGGCAGTACTTC.

The V call is TRBV27, the J call TRBJ1-1; 9 bases are shared with TRBD1. The CDR3 is 14 residues long. The junction had 4 bases not matched to a gene; V was cut back by 3 bases and J by 5 bases. Germline loops: CDR1 MNHEY, CDR2 SMNVEV (reference sequence). The CDR3 reads CASSLDRGVTEAFF. CDR3 sequence (DNA): TGTGCCAGCAGTTTGGACAGGGGAGTTACTGAAGCTTTCTTT.

The V call is TRBV29-1, the J call TRBJ1-2; no reliable D call. CDR3 size: 14 residues. The V and J ends lost 4 bases and 7 bases respectively, with 19 bases between them. CDR1 SQVTM and CDR2 ANQGSEA come from the germline V gene. The DNA of the CDR3 is TGCAGCGTTGTCGAGCCCTTTTTAGGCGGTGGCTACACCTTC. Its translation is CSVVEPFLGGGYTF.

The chain is built from TRBV4-1 and TRBJ2-7, with 14 bases lining up with TRBD2. V lost 0 bases to trimming and J lost 7 bases; unmatched junction nucleotides: 17. Germline CDR1 is MGHRA and CDR2 is YSYEKL. This CDR3 is 20 amino acids long. This chain's CDR3 is CASSQDYQGLAGAAQGEQYF. In nucleotides, the CDR3 is TGCGCCAGCAGCCAAGATTACCAGGGACTAGCGGGAGCCGCACAGGGGGAGCAGTACTTC.

The genes are TRBV10-1 and TRBJ1-6, with D maybe TRBD1 (6 bases). CDR3 length: 14 residues. Germline V lookup: CDR1 WNHNN, CDR2 SYGVQD (reference sequence). Deletions cut 7 bases from V and 6 bases from J, with 13 bases between. The DNA for the CDR3 is TGCGCCAGCACTAATCTCAGGGGTAATTCACCCCTCCACTTT. Translated, it gives CASTNLRGNSPLHF.

The chain has TRBV18 and TRBJ1-5, with D tentatively TRBD1 (6 bases). The germline CDR1 and CDR2 sequences are KGHSH and LQKENI. V was pared by 3 bases and J by 6 bases, with 15 bases between. This CDR3 spans 15 amino acids. The DNA of the CDR3 is TGTGCCAGCTCACCGTCAATAGGGGGTTCTCAGCCCCAGCATTTT. Translation: CASSPSIGGSQPQHF.

This clone came up a few times. The CDR3 is CASSREGTPLGSYNEQFF. The CDR3 DNA reads as TGCGCCAGCAGCCGAGAGGGGACTCCACTCGGCTCCTACAATGAGCAGTTCTTC. This chain links TRBV4-1 with TRBJ2-1; maybe TRBD2 (6 bases). Trimming stripped 4 bases from V and 0 bases from J, with 19 bases between. The germline V gene has CDR1 MGHRA and CDR2 YSYEKL. The CDR3 extends over 18 amino acids.

CDR3 region: CASSDRLAGVDEQFF. CDR3 DNA sequence: TGTGCCAGCAGCGACCGACTAGCGGGAGTGGATGAGCAGTTCTTC. This rearrangement joins TRBV7-9 to TRBJ2-1; 12 nucleotides line up with TRBD2. J was trimmed by 8 bases and V by 5 bases; bases with no gene match: 7. This CDR3 region has 15 residues. Germline values: CDR1 SEHNR, CDR2 FQNEAQ (reference sequence).

The chain employs TRBV27 and TRBJ2-7, with 9 bases identical to TRBD1. Germline-derived CDR1 and CDR2 are MNHEY and SMNVEV (reference sequence). The CDR3 is 15 residues long. The trim removed 5 bases at V and 4 bases at J, leaving 9 bases unmatched. In nucleotides, the CDR3 is TGTGCCAGCAGTCTGGGACAGGGCCCCTTTTACGAGCAGTACTTC. Protein product: CASSLGQGPFYEQYF.

The rearrangement uses TRBV4-2 and TRBJ1-1; 8 bases map to TRBD1. The J segment lost 5 bases and the V segment lost 3 bases, leaving 8 bases of the junction unmatched. Germline CDR1 and CDR2: LGHNA and YNFKEQ. This CDR3 is 15 amino acids long. The CDR3 bases are TGTGCCAGCAGCCACCCCGGGGGGACAGGAACTGAAGCTTTCTTT. Amino acids: CASSHPGGTGTEAFF.

The gene calls are TRBV9 and TRBJ2-5, with unresolved D. V was trimmed by 0 bases and J by 5 bases, leaving 17 bases between them. This CDR3 contains 16 residues. In germline, CDR1 is SGDLS, CDR2 YYNGEE. CDR3 region: CASSVGSSPVRETQYF. The CDR3 nucleotides read TGTGCCAGCAGCGTAGGTTCGAGCCCCGTGAGGGAGACCCAGTACTTC.

This sequence joins TRBV27 and TRBJ1-5; 9 bases match TRBD1. Looked up from germline, CDR1 is MNHEY and CDR2 is SMNVEV (reference sequence). J gave up 1 base and V 3 bases, and 10 bases lay outside the gene matches. The CDR3 totals 18 residues. This CDR3 is CASSFARPGQGSNQPQHF. The CDR3 nucleotides read TGTGCCAGCAGTTTCGCCAGACCGGGACAGGGAAGCAATCAGCCCCAGCATTTT.

The CDR3 region is CASSRDSLSGDTQYF. The CDR3 nucleotides are TGTGCCAGCTCACGGGACTCCCTATCTGGGGATACGCAGTATTTT. The V and J genes are TRBV18 and TRBJ2-3; the D gene is possibly TRBD2 (6 bases). V lost 4 bases and J 6 bases, leaving 17 bases between the germline ends. This CDR3 contains 15 residues. Germline CDR1 is KGHSH and CDR2 is LQKENI.

The chain carries TRBV6-5 and TRBJ2-7, with 7 bases aligning to TRBD1. The V segment lost 6 bases and the J segment 0 bases; nucleotides outside the gene matches: 5. The CDR3 has 14 residues. Germline assignment: CDR1 MNHEY and CDR2 SVGAGI. The CDR3 loop reads CASSPNRGSYEQYF. CDR3 sequence (DNA): TGTGCCAGCAGCCCAAACAGGGGCTCCTACGAGCAGTACTTC.

The chain uses TRBV27 and TRBJ1-6; TRBD1 agrees at 9 bases. The CDR3 has 16 amino acids. V gave up 5 bases and J gave up 13 bases; unmatched junction bases: 15. Germline-derived CDR1 and CDR2 are MNHEY and SMNVEV (reference sequence). CDR3 region: CASSQNQGTGLSPLHF. CDR3 in DNA: TGTGCCAGCAGTCAAAACCAAGGGACAGGGTTGTCCCCCCTCCACTTT.

V usage is TRBV9 and J usage is TRBJ1-1; D perhaps matches TRBD1 (5 bases). The V end lost 0 bases, the J end lost 2 bases, and 8 bases lay between the germline ends. Germline loops: CDR1 SGDLS, CDR2 YYNGEE. The CDR3 has 14 amino acids. The CDR3 is CASSVGQINTEAFF. The CDR3 DNA reads TGTGCCAGCAGCGTAGGACAGATTAACACTGAAGCTTTCTTT.

This clone was found once. V gene TRBV11-2 combines with J gene TRBJ2-5; 7 bases are a match to TRBD1. V shed 0 bases and J 2 bases; nucleotides not matched to a gene: 0. The CDR3 totals 14 residues. CDR1 and CDR2 from the germline V gene are SGHAT and FQNNGV. The CDR3 nucleotides are TGTGCCAGCAGCTTAGAACAGGGGCAAGAGACCCAGTACTTC. It translates to CASSLEQGQETQYF.

The genes are TRBV9 and TRBJ1-2; 7 bases are shared with TRBD1. Germline CDR1 is SGDLS and CDR2 is YYNGEE. CDR3 length equals 13 residues. V dropped 4 bases and J dropped 4; count of bases not matched to a gene: 4. CDR3 DNA: TGTGCCAGCAGCACGGGACAGACCTATGGCTACACCTTC. Its protein is CASSTGQTYGYTF.

This chain joins TRBV19 and TRBJ1-2, with a tentative D call TRBD1 (5 bases). The CDR3 consists of 13 residues. Trimming cost V 6 bases and J 3 bases, with 11 bases left between them. Germline assignment: CDR1 LNHDA and CDR2 SQIVND (reference sequence). CDR3 nucleotides: TGTGCCAGTAGAGTCGGGGGGGACTATGGCTACACCTTC. Its translation: CASRVGGDYGYTF.

The V call is TRBV29-1, the J call TRBJ2-5, with D perhaps matching TRBD1 (6 bases). The germline CDR1 and CDR2 sequences are SQVTM and ANQGSEA. CDR3 length: 13 residues. Trimming took off 2 bases at V and 4 bases at J, with 11 bases between the two ends. For the CDR3, the DNA is TGCAGCGTTGAACGAGGGGGAGCAGAGACCCAGTACTTC. Protein sequence: CSVERGGAETQYF.

The CDR3 loop reads CASSLGRAANTEAFF. The CDR3 nucleotides are TGTGCCAGCAGCTTAGGCAGGGCAGCAAACACTGAAGCTTTCTTT. The chain links TRBV11-2 to TRBJ1-1, with a tentative D call TRBD1 (5 bases). In germline, CDR1 is SGHAT, CDR2 FQNNGV. The CDR3 runs to 15 residues. Trimming removed 1 base at V and 2 bases at J, with 11 bases between.

V is TRBV5-1 and J is TRBJ2-3; TRBD1 matches 8 bases. This CDR3 contains 17 residues. V dropped 0 bases and J dropped 8; count of bases not matched to a gene: 14. Germline V gene sequence: CDR1 SGHRS, CDR2 YFSETQ. CDR3 sequence: CASSLAGLVSGQGTQYF. DNA for the CDR3: TGCGCCAGCAGCTTGGCCGGTTTAGTTTCCGGACAGGGTACGCAGTATTTT.

CDR3 protein: CASSQDYTDTQYF. The CDR3 DNA follows: TGTGCCAGCAGCCAGGACTACACAGATACGCAGTATTTT. V usage is TRBV6-5 and J usage is TRBJ2-3; possibly TRBD2 for D (6 bases). V was pared by 6 bases and J by 2 bases, with 9 bases between. The germline V gene encodes CDR1 MNHEY and CDR2 SVGAGI. This CDR3 region has 13 residues.

The chain employs TRBV30 and TRBJ2-3; 12 bases are a match to TRBD2. Germline CDR1 and CDR2: GTSNPN and SVGIG (reference sequence). The J segment lost 3 bases and the V segment lost 0 bases, leaving 1 base of the junction unmatched. CDR3 length equals 15 residues. CDR3 protein: CAWSVLAGGTDTQYF. CDR3 sequence (DNA): TGTGCCTGGAGTGTACTAGCGGGGGGAACAGATACGCAGTATTTT.

The V call is TRBV11-3, the J call TRBJ1-2; D is possibly TRBD1 (5 bases). This CDR3 spans 17 amino acids. The germline CDR1 and CDR2 sequences are SGHNT and YENEEA. V was shortened by 3 bases and J by 0 bases, with 17 bases between the two germline ends. The CDR3 reads CASSFFRQLYTNYGYTF. CDR3 nucleotide sequence: TGTGCCAGCAGCTTCTTCCGACAGCTTTACACTAACTATGGCTACACCTTC.

The chain has TRBV4-1 and TRBJ1-2; D gene unclear. V was shortened by 1 base and J by 4 bases, with 13 bases between the two germline ends. The CDR3 length is 15 residues. The germline V gene encodes CDR1 MGHRA and CDR2 YSYEKL. This CDR3 reads CASSQGARQIYGYTF. CDR3 DNA sequence: TGCGCCAGCAGCCAAGGCGCACGACAAATCTATGGCTACACCTTC.

This chain connects TRBV28 to TRBJ1-2; D unresolved. With 1 base removed from V and 0 bases from J, the gap between germline ends came to 9 bases. From germline, CDR1 is MDHEN and CDR2 SYDVKM. This CDR3 has 15 amino acids. The CDR3 spells CASSLSPVANYGYTF. CDR3 DNA sequence: TGTGCCAGCAGTTTATCCCCGGTTGCTAACTATGGCTACACCTTC.

J is TRBJ1-4 and V is TRBV20-1; perhaps TRBD1 as D (6 bases). The germline CDR1 and CDR2 sequences are DFQATT and SNEGSKA (reference sequence). V lost 3 bases, J lost 5 bases, and 19 bases lay in between. The CDR3 totals 16 residues. CDR3 in amino acids: CSASISGRGANEKLFF. CDR3 sequence (DNA): TGCAGTGCTAGTATTTCAGGTCGGGGGGCGAATGAAAAACTGTTTTTT.

This chain connects TRBV14 to TRBJ2-7, with 7 positions matching TRBD1. Germline V lookup: CDR1 SGHDN, CDR2 FVKESK. The CDR3 is made up of 15 amino acids. The V gene end was trimmed by 1 base and the J gene end by 3 bases; junction bases not matched to a gene: 6. For the CDR3, the DNA is TGTGCCAGCAGCCAAGGGGGGACAGTCGTCTACGAGCAGTACTTC. Translated, it gives CASSQGGTVVYEQYF.

This sequence joins TRBV11-2 and TRBJ1-3, with 10 bases aligning to TRBD1. J was trimmed by 14 bases and V by 4 bases; bases with no gene match: 2. This CDR3 is built from 11 residues. The V gene's germline CDR1 is SGHAT and CDR2 FQNNGV. The CDR3 sequence: CASSSGQGLYF. The CDR3 nucleotides read TGTGCCAGCAGCTCGGGACAGGGGTTATATTTT.

The chain couples TRBV5-4 to TRBJ2-1; 7 bases are shared with TRBD2. The CDR3 runs to 18 residues. V shed 7 bases, J shed 0 bases, and the junction held 16 bases outside the gene matches. Germline V gives CDR1 SGHNT, CDR2 YYREEE (reference sequence). The CDR3 spells CASSSVAGDSFSYNEQFF. The CDR3 DNA is TGTGCCAGCTCTTCCGTGGCGGGAGATTCCTTCTCCTACAATGAGCAGTTCTTC.